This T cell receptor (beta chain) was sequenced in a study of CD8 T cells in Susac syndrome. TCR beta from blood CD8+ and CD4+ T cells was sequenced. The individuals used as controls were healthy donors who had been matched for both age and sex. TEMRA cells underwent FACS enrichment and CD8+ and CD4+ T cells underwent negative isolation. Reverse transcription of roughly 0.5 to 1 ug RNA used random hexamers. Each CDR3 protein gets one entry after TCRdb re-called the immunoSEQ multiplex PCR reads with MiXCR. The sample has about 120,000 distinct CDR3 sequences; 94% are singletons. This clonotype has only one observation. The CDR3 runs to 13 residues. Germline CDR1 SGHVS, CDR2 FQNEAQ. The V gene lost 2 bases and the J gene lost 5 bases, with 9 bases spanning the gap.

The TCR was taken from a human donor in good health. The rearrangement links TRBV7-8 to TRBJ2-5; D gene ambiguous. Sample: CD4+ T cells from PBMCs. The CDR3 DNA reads TGTGCCAGCAGCTTACCCTCTGCGGAGACCCAGTACTTC. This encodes CASSLPSAETQYF.